The 9 T cell receptor beta chains given below trace back to one sample, sequenced in a study of T cell changes during pregnancy in multiple sclerosis. Assay: immunoSEQ multiplex PCR; the TCRdb copy retains only in-frame clones and omits some. Of some 67,000 clones listed, around 90% were seen once; the top ten hold roughly 2%. The sequences come from peripheral blood, collected in the first trimester of pregnancy. These receptors came from a female donor with multiple sclerosis, enrolled in a pregnancy study.

This clone has more than one count but fewer than ten. The chain combines TRBV7-3 with TRBJ2-4; 10 bases match TRBD1. J gave up 4 bases and V 2 bases, and 14 bases lay outside the gene matches. The CDR3 extends over 19 amino acids. Germline CDR1 is SGHTA and CDR2 is FQGTGA. CDR3: CASSLRGPGTGEGKNIQYF. DNA of the CDR3: TGTGCCAGCAGCTTACGCGGCCCCGGGACAGGGGAGGGGAAAAACATTCAGTACTTC.

J is TRBJ1-3 and V is TRBV19, with D possibly TRBD1 on 5 matching bases. Trimming cost V 6 bases and J 2 bases, with 11 bases left between them. The CDR3 runs 14 residues. Germline loops: CDR1 LNHDA, CDR2 SQIVND (reference sequence). Here the CDR3 reads CASSPTAPGNTIYF. The CDR3 DNA sequence: TGTGCCAGTAGCCCGACAGCCCCTGGAAACACCATATATTTT.

This sequence joins TRBV19 and TRBJ1-1; D is undetermined. The CDR3 covers 14 residues. Germline loops: CDR1 LNHDA, CDR2 SQIVND (reference sequence). Trimming took 9 bases from V and 3 from J, leaving 17 bases between them. DNA for the CDR3: TGTGCCAGCAGACGGAATGCGGTGGACACTGAAGCTTTCTTT. It encodes CASRRNAVDTEAFF.

The CDR3 sequence: CASSPHRGGIAGYTF. The CDR3 DNA follows: TGTGCCAGCAGTCCCCACAGGGGGGGGATTGCTGGCTACACCTTC. The chain recombines TRBV6-6 with TRBJ1-2; 8 bases line up with TRBD1. The CDR3 consists of 15 residues. Germline-derived CDR1 and CDR2 are MNHNY and SVGAGI (reference sequence). Germline trimming cut 5 bases from V and 7 bases from J; bases unmatched to any gene: 12.

The rearrangement links TRBV5-1 to TRBJ2-1; 8 nucleotides align to TRBD1. Losses at the gene ends were 0 bases for V and 8 bases for J; bases not matched to a gene: 10. Germline CDR1 and CDR2: SGHRS and YFSETQ. The CDR3 runs 16 residues. The CDR3 bases are TGCGCCAGCAGCTTGGGAGAGACAGGGGCTGGGTATGAGCAGTTCTTC. Its protein product is CASSLGETGAGYEQFF.

The chain has TRBV11-2 and TRBJ1-5, with D perhaps matching TRBD1 (6 bases). The CDR3 is made up of 14 amino acids. Germline V gene data show CDR1 as SGHAT and CDR2 as FQNNGV. V shed 5 bases and J shed 10 bases, with 18 bases lying between them. The CDR3 loop reads CASSTGQTRDPQHF. CDR3 sequence (DNA): TGTGCCAGCAGCACAGGGCAGACTCGAGACCCCCAGCATTTT.

V and J are TRBV6-1 and TRBJ1-4, with a possible D match to TRBD1 (6 bases). This CDR3 spans 12 amino acids. Trimming removed 6 bases from V and 8 bases from J, with 10 bases in between. Germline V gene lookup returns CDR1 MNHNS and CDR2 SASEGT. Written as DNA, the CDR3 is TGTGCCAGCAGCCGGACAGTCGAAAAACTGTTTTTT. This sequence encodes CASSRTVEKLFF.

The chain links TRBV28 to TRBJ1-1; D not certain. Looked up from germline, CDR1 is MDHEN and CDR2 is SYDVKM. V lost 3 bases, J lost 13 bases, and 15 bases lay in between. This CDR3 region has 12 residues. Here the CDR3 reads CASSLYGQILFF. CDR3 coding DNA: TGTGCCAGCAGTTTGTATGGGCAGATTCTTTTCTTT. Looking up the rest from reference TRBV28 and TRBJ1-1 gives the full variable domain: DVKVTQSSRYLVKRTGEKVFLECVQDMDHENMFWYRQDPGLGLRLIYFSYDVKMKEKGDIPEGYSVSREKKERFSLILESASTNQTSMYLCASSLYGQILFFGQGTRLTVV.

The chain combines TRBV4-1 with TRBJ1-2; D gene uncertain. V was pared by 5 bases and J by 8 bases, with 18 bases between. Per the germline V gene, CDR1 is MGHRA and CDR2 is YSYEKL. CDR3 length: 14 residues. CDR3 in amino acids: CASSVFAESRGYTF. In DNA, the CDR3 is TGCGCCAGCAGCGTCTTTGCCGAGAGCAGGGGCTACACCTTC.